This T cell receptor beta chain was sequenced in a study of T cells in tuberculosis (dated by TCRdb to the late 2010s). With respect to the entire study: To characterize T cells specific for the mycobacterial lipid antigen glucose monomycolate (GMM), the study used CD1B tetramers together with high-throughput TCR immunosequencing. In a South African clinical cohort, IGRA-negative adolescents, IGRA-positive adolescents with latent tuberculosis and adults with active tuberculosis were compared, with ten to eleven people in each group. PBMC from patients with active tuberculosis were archived either before the start of standard anti-tuberculosis treatment or within 7 days of starting that treatment. Summary of the overall study and its limitations: Smaller NN-distances were partly driven by shorter CDR3-alpha lengths in active tuberculosis patients, and statistical significance was not reached for the TCR-beta difference. Clinical samples were chosen by availability of cryopreserved specimens, and active tuberculosis cases were adults while controls were adolescents. With the diverse GMM-specific repertoire as input, a classifier achieved roughly 89% accuracy (AUROC around 0.9), whereas GEM motif frequencies as input gave 70% accuracy. Compared with IGRA-negative controls, TCR-alpha repertoires from active tuberculosis had smaller mean NN-distances to GMM-specific TCRs, which suggests clonal expansion of these TCRs.

The germline V gene (reference sequence) specifies LNHNV as CDR1 and YYDKDF as CDR2. The CDR3, from cysteine to phenylalanine, totals 16 residues. Only the CDR3 DNA is retained, 48 bases long and in frame from the first base. The germline ends are 12 bases apart after V is trimmed by 2 bases and J by 1 base. Note on this clone: Its antigen specificity is not known. The record has no base qualities; no much larger clone is one base away.

TCR libraries were generated with the immunoSEQ multiplex PCR assay, using TCR-beta and/or TCR-alpha/delta assays for each sample. The amplified TCR libraries were sequenced using the Illumina high-throughput platform. Per the authors' processing: Clustering and dimensionality reduction relied on pairwise TCRdist distances among GMM-specific receptors from T cells that were either sorted ex vivo or expanded in vitro. The score assigned to each clinical repertoire was mean NN-distance, meaning the average TCRdist to the nearest 10% of tetramer-positive reference sequences. GEM TCR motif frequency was calculated as the fraction of unique TCRs that matched known GEM sequences in V/J usage and CDR3 length. Active tuberculosis was classified by linear discriminant analysis with leave-one-out cross-validation, implemented in scikit-learn. Held by TCRdb, this immuneACCESS table contains in-frame sequences only and omits some clones. Under half of the omission traces to an unresolved V gene where checked; the cause of the rest is unknown. The V and J calls and clone size were taken over from that table, and D and trimming were inferred from the DNA. A total of some 30,000 clones appear in this sample, about 91% of them only once. 6.8% of the sample is in the top ten clones.

This specimen's time point label, per the study, means: new active TB diagnosis, blood taken before or within 7 days of starting treatment. Patients with active tuberculosis were defined as newly diagnosed, HIV-seronegative South African adults aged 18 years or older. Confirmation of active tuberculosis was based on positive sputum smear microscopy and/or a positive M. tuberculosis culture. Immunosequencing was performed on unsorted cryopreserved PBMC and covered around 100,000 T cells per clinical donor on average. The sequence joins TRBV15 to TRBJ1-5, and possibly TRBD1, on 5 matching bases. The receptor was isolated from an adult with tuberculosis. Specimen: PBMCs, collected at tuberculosis diagnosis. Here is the DNA: TGTGCCACCAGCAGAACGGGCAGGGTCAGCAATCAGCCCCAGCATTTT. Protein translation: CATSRTGRVSNQPQHF.